The 18 T cell receptor beta chains in this list originate from one sample, sequenced in a study of cytomegalovirus exposure and HLA in healthy donors (dated by TCRdb to 2016 to 2017). The method behind the library was the immunoSEQ multiplex PCR assay. TCRdb retrieved this table from immuneACCESS and kept in-frame rearrangements only. Not all clones are present; in checked studies, unresolved V genes account for under half, and no reason is known for the remainder. The sample yields approximately 120,000 clones; roughly 95% were counted once. The ten largest clones take up 1.7% of the sample. The sequenced sample consisted of PBMCs. The source is a man younger than 35 in good health and CMV-seronegative.

J is TRBJ2-1 and V is TRBV5-6; 10 nucleotides agree with TRBD1. CDR3 length equals 14 residues. Per the germline V gene, CDR1 is SGHDT and CDR2 is YYEEEE. The trim removed 2 bases at V and 7 bases at J, leaving 3 bases unmatched. This CDR3 is CASSLGTGANEQFF. DNA of the CDR3: TGTGCCAGCAGCTTAGGGACAGGGGCGAATGAGCAGTTCTTC.

V usage is TRBV27 and J usage is TRBJ1-5, with D possibly TRBD1 on 5 matching bases. Germline V lookup: CDR1 MNHEY, CDR2 SMNVEV (reference sequence). The germline V and J ends were trimmed by 5 bases and 4 bases, with 12 bases remaining between them. The CDR3 is 14 residues long. The CDR3 bases are TGTGCCAGCAGTAACCTCGGGGGTAATCAGCCCCAGCATTTT. Its translation is CASSNLGGNQPQHF.

This clone was seen once. V gene TRBV5-1 combines with J gene TRBJ1-2; D is undetermined. V was shortened by 7 bases and J by 5 bases, with 15 bases between the two germline ends. The CDR3 consists of 13 residues. CDR1 SGHRS and CDR2 YFSETQ come from the germline V gene. CDR3 nucleotide sequence: TGCGCCAGCGGCCCCCGGGTCGCGTATGGCTACACCTTC. Translation: CASGPRVAYGYTF.

V usage is TRBV4-3 and J usage is TRBJ2-7, with 9 bases fitting TRBD1. The CDR3 spans 15 residues. Germline V gene lookup returns CDR1 LGHNA and CDR2 YSLEER. V lost 3 bases and J lost 0; bases outside the gene matches: 3. The CDR3 is CASSQGGQGSYEQYF. The CDR3 region has the DNA TGCGCCAGCAGCCAGGGGGGACAGGGCTCCTACGAGCAGTACTTC.

The genes are TRBV5-1 and TRBJ2-7, with a tentative D call TRBD1 (5 bases). Germline CDR1 SGHRS, CDR2 YFSETQ. The CDR3 runs 15 residues. V lost 2 bases and J lost 0, with 12 bases in between. The DNA for the CDR3 is TGCGCCAGCAGCTTAACGACAGTAAGCTCCTACGAGCAGTACTTC. Translated: CASSLTTVSSYEQYF.

The chain joins TRBV27 to TRBJ1-5; D call uncertain. Looked up from germline, CDR1 is MNHEY and CDR2 is SMNVEV (reference sequence). This CDR3 is 14 amino acids long. The ends were cut back, 7 bases at V and 3 bases at J, with 13 bases in the middle. The CDR3 DNA reads TGTGCCAGCAATGGAAACGGGGTCAATCAGCCCCAGCATTTT. Its translation is CASNGNGVNQPQHF.

The chain is built from TRBV28 and TRBJ2-7; D unresolved. This CDR3 has 12 amino acids. Germline CDR1 MDHEN, CDR2 SYDVKM. The V end lost 7 bases, the J end lost 2 bases, and 9 bases lay between the germline ends. The DNA of the CDR3 is TGTGCCAGCACTCTGGCCCCCTACGAGCAGTACTTC. This translates into CASTLAPYEQYF.

The chain links TRBV28 to TRBJ1-3, with D hard to call. V was trimmed by 6 bases and J by 4 bases, leaving 16 bases between them. CDR1 is MDHEN and CDR2 is SYDVKM in the germline V gene. This CDR3 is 15 amino acids long. As DNA, the CDR3 is TGTGCCAGCAGCTCCCCCCGCCGGGGAGGAAACACCATATATTTT. Protein: CASSSPRRGGNTIYF.

This clone came up once. The chain combines TRBV28 with TRBJ2-7; perhaps TRBD2 as D (6 bases). V was pared by 5 bases and J by 1 base, with 12 bases between. The CDR3 is made up of 14 amino acids. The V gene's germline CDR1 is MDHEN and CDR2 SYDVKM. CDR3 loop: CASSPPDYSYEQYF. The CDR3 DNA reads TGTGCCAGCAGTCCACCGGACTATTCCTACGAGCAGTACTTC. Based on the CDR3 plus reference TRBV28 and TRBJ2-7, the full variable domain is DVKVTQSSRYLVKRTGEKVFLECVQDMDHENMFWYRQDPGLGLRLIYFSYDVKMKEKGDIPEGYSVSREKKERFSLILESASTNQTSMYLCASSPPDYSYEQYFGPGTRLTVT.

This chain links TRBV27 with TRBJ2-7; 7 nucleotides match TRBD1. With V trimmed by 9 bases and J by 3 bases, 8 bases remained unmatched. Germline CDR1 reads MNHEY; CDR2 reads SMNVEV (reference sequence). The CDR3 runs 13 residues. CDR3 sequence: CASTQGQLYEQYF. The CDR3 DNA reads as TGTGCCAGTACACAGGGGCAGCTCTACGAGCAGTACTTC.

The chain carries TRBV9 and TRBJ1-5, with unresolved D. Trimming pared 0 bases from V and 9 bases from J, leaving 13 bases between. CDR3 length: 14 amino acids. Per the germline V gene, CDR1 is SGDLS and CDR2 is YYNGEE. The CDR3 here is CASSVGSGSRPQHF. The CDR3 nucleotides read TGTGCCAGCAGCGTAGGCTCGGGGAGCCGGCCCCAGCATTTT. The full variable domain, in which reference TRBV9 and TRBJ1-5 provide the parts outside the CDR3, is DSGVTQTPKHLITATGQRVTLRCSPRSGDLSVYWYQQSLDQGLQFLIQYYNGEERAKGNILERFSAQQFPDLHSELNLSSLELGDSALYFCASSVGSGSRPQHFGDGTRLSIL.

The chain uses TRBV28 and TRBJ1-1, with D tentatively TRBD1 (5 bases). Germline loops: CDR1 MDHEN, CDR2 SYDVKM. V dropped 8 bases and J dropped 1 base, with 20 bases sitting between them. CDR3 length equals 16 residues. CDR3 bases: TGTGCCAGCCCGCCCCCCCCAGGGCGGGGGAACACTGAAGCTTTCTTT. Protein: CASPPPPGRGNTEAFF.

This chain joins TRBV7-2 and TRBJ2-3; 7 nucleotides agree with TRBD2. J lost 8 bases, V lost 11 bases, and 13 bases had no gene match. Germline V gene sequence: CDR1 SGHTA, CDR2 FQGNSA. CDR3 length equals 13 residues. The CDR3 is CAVHFGRETTQYF. The CDR3 DNA reads TGTGCCGTTCACTTCGGGCGGGAGACTACGCAGTATTTT.

The V and J genes are TRBV7-8 and TRBJ1-1, with 8 positions matching TRBD1. J lost 4 bases, V lost 5 bases, and 9 bases had no gene match. The CDR3 runs to 15 residues. CDR1 is SGHVS, CDR2 FQNEAQ, per germline. CDR3 in DNA: TGTGCCAGCAGCCCGAAACAGGGGGTAAGCACTGAAGCTTTCTTT. Its translation: CASSPKQGVSTEAFF.

The rearrangement uses TRBV18 and TRBJ1-5; 7 bases agree with TRBD1. Unmatched junction bases numbered 9, after V lost 3 bases and J lost 7 bases. In germline, CDR1 is KGHSH, CDR2 LQKENI. The CDR3 spans 15 residues. This CDR3 is CASSPTGQIMQPQHF. The CDR3 nucleotides are TGTGCCAGCTCACCGACGGGACAGATTATGCAGCCCCAGCATTTT. Full variable domain (outside the CDR3, taken from reference TRBV18 and TRBJ1-5): NAGVMQNPRHLVRRRGQEARLRCSPMKGHSHVYWYRQLPEEGLKFMVYLQKENIIDESGMPKERFSAEFPKEGPSILRIQQVVRGDSAAYFCASSPTGQIMQPQHFGDGTRLSIL.

J is TRBJ1-2 and V is TRBV7-9; TRBD1 matches 8 bases. The CDR3 consists of 16 residues. The germline V gene has CDR1 SEHNR and CDR2 FQNEAQ (reference sequence). With 5 bases clipped from V and 3 bases from J, the junction kept 11 bases outside the gene matches. CDR3 nucleotides: TGTGCCAGCAGCCTCTACTCAGGGGGCGCTGACTATGGCTACACCTTC. Its protein is CASSLYSGGADYGYTF.

This rearrangement joins TRBV5-4 to TRBJ2-5; TRBD1 is a possible D gene (5 bases). V was pared by 2 bases and J by 5 bases, with 10 bases between. This CDR3 contains 13 residues. Germline assignment: CDR1 SGHNT and CDR2 YYREEE (reference sequence). CDR3 nucleotides: TGTGCCAGCAGCTTCACAGGTTGGGAGACCCAGTACTTC. Its protein is CASSFTGWETQYF.

The sample holds one count of this clone. This chain connects TRBV11-3 to TRBJ2-3; 7 positions match TRBD1. CDR1 SGHNT and CDR2 YENEEA come from the germline V gene. The CDR3 is made up of 17 amino acids. J lost 2 bases, V lost 5 bases, and 13 bases had no gene match. Here the CDR3 reads CASSRPSTGPATDTQYF. The CDR3 region has the DNA TGTGCCAGCAGCCGCCCCTCGACAGGGCCCGCCACAGATACGCAGTATTTT.